This T cell receptor delta chain appears in the sequencing data of a study of γδ T cells in repeated Plasmodium falciparum infection. TCRdb ran CATT on the multiplex PCR reads. The top ten clones hold over 7% of a sample with 45,000 to 50,000 delta-chain clones, 1.6% of them seen once. Flow sorting of PBMC yielded separate Vgamma9/Vdelta2+ and Vdelta2-negative gammadelta T cell populations for bulk repertoire analysis. This clone occurred a few times. TCRdb lists the protein of a much larger clone for this DNA, which differs at residue 9, so this is likely a read error; the protein given here is translated from the DNA itself. Germline V gene data show CDR1 as TSWWSYY and CDR2 as QGS. Unmatched junction bases numbered 24, after V lost 1 base and J lost 0 bases. The CDR3 totals 24 residues.

The sequencing sample was made of gamma-delta T cells from blood. The source is a pool of human donors (malaria-infected and uninfected, not separated). J is TRDJ1 and V is TRDV1; 12 nucleotides match TRDD3. Since TCRdb gives no J gene, matching the DNA to germline was used here to assign it. CDR3 loop: CALGEPTFLCPNWGIPCYTDKLIF. In DNA form, the CDR3 reads TGTGCTCTTGGGGAACCCACCTTTCTCTGTCCTAACTGGGGGATACCCTGCTACACCGATAAACTCATCTTT.